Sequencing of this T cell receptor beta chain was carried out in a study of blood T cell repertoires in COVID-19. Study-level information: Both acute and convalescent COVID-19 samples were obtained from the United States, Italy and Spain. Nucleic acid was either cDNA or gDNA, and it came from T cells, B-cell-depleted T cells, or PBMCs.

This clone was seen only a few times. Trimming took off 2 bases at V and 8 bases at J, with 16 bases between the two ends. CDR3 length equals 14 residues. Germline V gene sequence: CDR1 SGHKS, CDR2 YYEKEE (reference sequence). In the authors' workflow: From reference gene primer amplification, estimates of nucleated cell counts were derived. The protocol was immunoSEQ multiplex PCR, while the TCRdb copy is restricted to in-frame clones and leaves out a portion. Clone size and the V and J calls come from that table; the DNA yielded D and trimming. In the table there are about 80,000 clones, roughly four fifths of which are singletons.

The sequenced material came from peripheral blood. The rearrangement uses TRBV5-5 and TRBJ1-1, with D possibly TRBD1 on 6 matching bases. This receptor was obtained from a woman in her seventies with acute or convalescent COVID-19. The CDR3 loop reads CASSFYSGQTEAFF. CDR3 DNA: TGTGCCAGCAGCTTCTACAGCGGACAGACCGAAGCTTTCTTT.